This T cell receptor beta chain originates from a study of response to subunit inactivated influenza vaccine. Whole-study results and caveats: Researchers suggested that each seasonal influenza vaccination recruits few new T cells.

From germline, CDR1 is LGHNA and CDR2 YNFKEQ. CDR3 length equals 18 residues. Losses at the gene ends were 4 bases for V and 2 bases for J; bases not matched to a gene: 14. Concerning this clonotype: What it recognizes is unknown.

TCRdb fed the RT-PCR reads into MiXCR, producing one record per CDR3 protein. The profile shows hundreds of thousands of distinct CDR3 sequences, 15% to 20% of them singletons. The source was CD4+ T cells sorted from PBMCs, collected around 2 years after vaccination. This chain joins TRBV4-2 and TRBJ1-1; 9 bases map to TRBD1. The TCR originated in a man between 50 and 69 years old who received an inactivated influenza vaccine. CDR3: CASSPLQGGTGPNTEAFF. The DNA of the CDR3 is TGTGCCAGCAGCCCTCTTCAAGGGGGGACAGGGCCTAACACTGAAGCTTTCTTT.